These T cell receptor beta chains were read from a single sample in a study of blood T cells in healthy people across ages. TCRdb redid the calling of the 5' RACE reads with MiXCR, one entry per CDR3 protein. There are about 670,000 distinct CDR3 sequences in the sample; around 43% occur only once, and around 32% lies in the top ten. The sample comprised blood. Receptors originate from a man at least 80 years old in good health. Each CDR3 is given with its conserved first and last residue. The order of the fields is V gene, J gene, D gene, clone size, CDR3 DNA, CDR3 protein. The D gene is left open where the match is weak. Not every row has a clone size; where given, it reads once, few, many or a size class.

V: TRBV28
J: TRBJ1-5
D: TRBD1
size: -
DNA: TGTGCCAGCAGTTATGGGGGCAGGGGGCAGCCCCAGCATTTT
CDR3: CASSYGGRGQPQHF

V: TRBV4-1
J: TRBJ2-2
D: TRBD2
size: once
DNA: TGCGCCAGCAGCCAAGTTGGCGGGGGGGTCGCCGGGGAGCTGTTTTTT
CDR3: CASSQVGGGVAGELFF

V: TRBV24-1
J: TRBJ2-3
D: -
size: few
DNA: TGTGCCACCAGTGATTCCTGCCATAGTTTTAGCACAGATACGCAGTATTTT
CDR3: CATSDSCHSFSTDTQYF

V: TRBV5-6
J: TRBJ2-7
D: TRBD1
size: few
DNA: TGTGCCAGCAGCCGACTGGGACAGGATTCCTACGAGCAGTACTTC
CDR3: CASSRLGQDSYEQYF

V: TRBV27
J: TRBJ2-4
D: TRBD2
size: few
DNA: TGTGCCAGCAGTACCGGGACTAGCGGGAGGGGTGGAGCCAAAAACATTCAGTACTTC
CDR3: CASSTGTSGRGGAKNIQYF

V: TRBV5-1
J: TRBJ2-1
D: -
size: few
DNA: TGCGCCAGCAGCTTGTCGGCGGGAAACAATGAGCAGTTCTTC
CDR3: CASSLSAGNNEQFF

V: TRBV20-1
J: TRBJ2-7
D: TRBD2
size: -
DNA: TGCAGTGCCACTAGCGCGAATGCCTACGAGCAGTACTTC
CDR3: CSATSANAYEQYF

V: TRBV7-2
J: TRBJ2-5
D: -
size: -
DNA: TGTGCCAGCAGCCTATCCCCCGTCTCCCAAGAGACCCAGTACTTC
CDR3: CASSLSPVSQETQYF

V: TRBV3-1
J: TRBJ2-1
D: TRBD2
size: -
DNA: TGTGCCAGCAGCCAAGAAGCGGGAGCTTACAATGAGCAGTTCTTC
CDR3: CASSQEAGAYNEQFF

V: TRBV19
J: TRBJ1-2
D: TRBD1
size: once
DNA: TGTGCCAGTACCACGGGACAGGGAATTGGAGGCTACACCTTC
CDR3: CASTTGQGIGGYTF

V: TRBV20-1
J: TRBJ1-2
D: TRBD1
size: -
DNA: TGCAGTGCTGCGGACAGGGGTGCCTATGGCTACACCTTC
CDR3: CSAADRGAYGYTF

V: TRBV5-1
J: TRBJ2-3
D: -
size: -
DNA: TGCGCCAGCAGCTTGGAGAGGCGGGACAGCACAGATACGCAGTATTTT
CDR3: CASSLERRDSTDTQYF

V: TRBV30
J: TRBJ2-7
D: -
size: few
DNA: TGTGCCTGGAGTAGGGAAGGGGTGGGCTACGAGCAGTACTTC
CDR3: CAWSREGVGYEQYF

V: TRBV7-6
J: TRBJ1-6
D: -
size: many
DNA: TGTGCCAGCAGCCAAGGGCAGTATAATTCACCCCTCCACTTT
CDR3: CASSQGQYNSPLHF

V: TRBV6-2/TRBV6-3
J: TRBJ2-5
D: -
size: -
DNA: TGTGCCAGCAGTTACCGTTTAGGGGCGGGGGAGACCCAGTACTTC
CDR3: CASSYRLGAGETQYF

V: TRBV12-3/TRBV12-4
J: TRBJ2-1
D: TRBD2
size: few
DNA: TGTGCCAGCAGTATCTTAGCGGGAGGGCCGGTCAATGAGCAGTTCTTC
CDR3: CASSILAGGPVNEQFF

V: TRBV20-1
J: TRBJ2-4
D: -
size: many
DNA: TGCAGTGCTGCCGCCGGGGGGCTGGCCAAAAACATTCAGTACTTC
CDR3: CSAAAGGLAKNIQYF

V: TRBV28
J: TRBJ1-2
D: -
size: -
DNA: TGTGCCAGCAGTGCCCCGAGCGGGGGGTCTGGCTACACCTTC
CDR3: CASSAPSGGSGYTF

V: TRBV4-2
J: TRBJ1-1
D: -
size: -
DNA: TGTGCCAGCAGCCAAGGACATGTTTCCATGAACACTGAAGCTTTCTTT
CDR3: CASSQGHVSMNTEAFF

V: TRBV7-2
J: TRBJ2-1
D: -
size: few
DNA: TGTGCCAGCAGCCAGGCCTACAATGAGCAGTTCTTC
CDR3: CASSQAYNEQFF

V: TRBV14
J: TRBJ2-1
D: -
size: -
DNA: TGTGCCAGCAGCCGGGGGCCCAACAATGAGCAGTTCTTC
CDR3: CASSRGPNNEQFF

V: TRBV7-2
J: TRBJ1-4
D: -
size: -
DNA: TGTGCCAGCAGCTTTAAGGCGGCGCGGGGGCTTAATGAAAAACTGTTTTTT
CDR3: CASSFKAARGLNEKLFF

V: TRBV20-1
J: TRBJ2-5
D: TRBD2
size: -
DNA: TGCAGTGCTGTAGGACTAGCGGGAGTCCGAGAGACCCAGTACTTC
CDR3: CSAVGLAGVRETQYF

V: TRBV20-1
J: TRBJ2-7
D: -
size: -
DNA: TGCAGTGCTAGAAAGGACGAGTACGACGAGCAGTACTTC
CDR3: CSARKDEYDEQYF

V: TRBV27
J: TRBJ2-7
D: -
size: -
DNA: TGTGCCAGCAGTTGGGGCCCCCTCGGGGAGCAGTACTTC
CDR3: CASSWGPLGEQYF

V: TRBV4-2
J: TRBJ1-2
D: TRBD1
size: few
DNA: TGTGCCAGCAGCAAGGACCCTACAGGGGATGGCTACACCTTC
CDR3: CASSKDPTGDGYTF

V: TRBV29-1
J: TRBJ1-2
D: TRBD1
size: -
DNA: TGCAGCGTTGAAGATGGGGGGACAGGGGGCTATGGCTACACCTTC
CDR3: CSVEDGGTGGYGYTF

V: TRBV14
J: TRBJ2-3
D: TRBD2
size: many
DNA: TGTGCCAGCAGCCAAGCTAGCGGGAGAGCAGATACGCAGTATTTT
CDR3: CASSQASGRADTQYF

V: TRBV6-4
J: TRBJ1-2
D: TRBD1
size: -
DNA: TGTGCCAGCAGTGATCCGGGGACAGGGGGCGGCTACACCTTC
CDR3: CASSDPGTGGGYTF

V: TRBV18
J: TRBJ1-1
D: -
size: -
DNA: TGTGCCAGCTCACCAGAACAGGCGAACACTGAAGCTTTCTTT
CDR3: CASSPEQANTEAFF

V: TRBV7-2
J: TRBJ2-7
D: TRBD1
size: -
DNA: TGTGCCAGCAGCCCTACTCCGGGACAGGTTTACGAGCAGTACTTC
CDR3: CASSPTPGQVYEQYF

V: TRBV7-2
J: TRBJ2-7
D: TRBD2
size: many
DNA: TGTGCCAGCAGCTTACGGCGGGAGCCCTACGAGCAGTACTTC
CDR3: CASSLRREPYEQYF

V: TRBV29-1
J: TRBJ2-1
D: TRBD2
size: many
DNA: TGCAGCGTAACACAGGGACTAGCGCTGGATGAGCAGTTCTTC
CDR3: CSVTQGLALDEQFF

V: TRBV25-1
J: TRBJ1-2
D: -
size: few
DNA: TGTGCCAGCAGTGAAATAAACATCGACTATGGCTACACCTTC
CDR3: CASSEINIDYGYTF

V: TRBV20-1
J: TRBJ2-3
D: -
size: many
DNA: TGCAGTGCTAACCTCAGAGGGGGGATTCGCACAGATACGCAGTATTTT
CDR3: CSANLRGGIRTDTQYF

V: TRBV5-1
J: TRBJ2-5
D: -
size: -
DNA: TGCGCCAGCAGCCCTTCCCCCAGTGGGGAGACCCAGTACTTC
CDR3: CASSPSPSGETQYF

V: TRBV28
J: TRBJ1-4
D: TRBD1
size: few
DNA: TGTGCCAGCAGTTCAAGGACAGGGGGCGCGTTTTTT
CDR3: CASSSRTGGAFF

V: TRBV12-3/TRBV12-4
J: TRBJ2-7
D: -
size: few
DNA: TGTGCCAGCAGTCGGGCCGGGGGAATGGGCTACGAGCAGTACTTC
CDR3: CASSRAGGMGYEQYF

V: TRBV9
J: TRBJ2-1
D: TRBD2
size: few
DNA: TGTGCCAGCAGCGTAGCCCCGACTAGCGGGGGGCCCTACAATGAGCAGTTCTTC
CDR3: CASSVAPTSGGPYNEQFF

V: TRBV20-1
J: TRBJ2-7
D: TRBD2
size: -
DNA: TGCAGTGCTCCGGGACTAGCGGGGTCCTACGAGCAGTACTTC
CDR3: CSAPGLAGSYEQYF

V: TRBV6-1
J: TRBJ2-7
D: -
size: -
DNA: TGTGCCAGCAGTGCTAGCCAGGACAGCTCCTACGAGCAGTACTTC
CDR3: CASSASQDSSYEQYF

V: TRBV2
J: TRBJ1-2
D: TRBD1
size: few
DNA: TGTGCCAGCAGTTCCGGGACAGCTAATGGCTACACCTTC
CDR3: CASSSGTANGYTF

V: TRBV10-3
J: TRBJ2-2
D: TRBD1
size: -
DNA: TGTGCCACGTTATCCGGGACAGCCTACACCGGGGAGCTGTTTTTT
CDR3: CATLSGTAYTGELFF

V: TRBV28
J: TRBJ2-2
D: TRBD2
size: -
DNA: TGTGCCAGCAGTTTAGTAGCGGGAGGGAACACCGGGGAGCTGTTTTTT
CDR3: CASSLVAGGNTGELFF

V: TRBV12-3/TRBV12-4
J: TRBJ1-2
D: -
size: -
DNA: TGTGCCAGCAGTTTATATGCAGGGGCGGGCTATGGCTACACCTTC
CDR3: CASSLYAGAGYGYTF

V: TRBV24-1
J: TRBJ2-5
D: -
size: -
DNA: TGTGCCACCAGTGATCCCAACTCTCCTCACCAGTACTTC
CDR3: CATSDPNSPHQYF

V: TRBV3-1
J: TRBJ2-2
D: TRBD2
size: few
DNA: TGTGCCAGCAGCCCGATGTCGGCGGGAGGGCCCGGGGAGCTGTTTTTT
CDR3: CASSPMSAGGPGELFF

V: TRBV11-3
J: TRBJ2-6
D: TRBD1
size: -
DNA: TGTGCCAGCAGCCCTGGCCCCACAGGGGCTGGGGCCAACGTCCTGACTTTC
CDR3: CASSPGPTGAGANVLTF

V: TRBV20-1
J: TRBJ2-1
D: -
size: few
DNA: TGCAGTGCTAAGGGGGAAGGTGGATCCTACAATGAGCAGTTCTTC
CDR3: CSAKGEGGSYNEQFF

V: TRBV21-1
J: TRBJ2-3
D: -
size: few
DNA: TGTGCCAGCAGCCCTCCGGGGGAAAAGGATACGCAGTATTTT
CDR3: CASSPPGEKDTQYF

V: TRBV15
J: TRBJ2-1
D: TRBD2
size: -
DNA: TGTACCACCAGCAGAGATGCCGGGGGGTACAATGAGCAGTTCTTC
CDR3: CTTSRDAGGYNEQFF

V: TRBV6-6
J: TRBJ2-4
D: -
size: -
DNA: TGTGCCAGCAGCCCCGCTTTGTCTATGGGGCGGAAAAACATTCAGTACTTC
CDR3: CASSPALSMGRKNIQYF